The 21 T cell receptor beta chains presented below share a single source sample, sequenced in a study of T-cell reconstitution after alpha-beta-depleted transplantation in children. This sample's TCRbeta library carried unique molecular identifier barcodes. From the PCR reads, TCRdb called clonotypes with MiXCR, one entry per CDR3 protein. The profile covers hundreds of thousands of distinct CDR3 sequences, with roughly 13% appearing a single time and about 2% taken by the ten largest. Sequences were derived from PBMCs, mostly from graft donor cells, sampled 360 days after TCRalphabeta/CD19-depleted stem cell transplant. These receptors were taken from a male patient between 10 and 17 years old who had a stem cell transplant for acute myeloid leukemia, so the T cells may come from the graft donor.

The chain recombines TRBV20-1 with TRBJ2-7; 11 nucleotides line up with TRBD2. With 0 bases clipped from V and 2 bases from J, the junction kept 15 bases outside the gene matches. The germline gives CDR1 DFQATT, CDR2 SNEGSKA (reference sequence). CDR3 length: 19 residues. CDR3 in amino acids: CSARDWGPLAGARPYEQYF. The CDR3 coding sequence is TGCAGTGCTAGAGACTGGGGACCACTAGCGGGGGCCCGACCCTACGAGCAGTACTTC.

This clonotype was counted at least ten times. The V gene is TRBV6-1, the J gene TRBJ2-1; TRBD2 agrees at 8 bases. Germline V gene lookup returns CDR1 MNHNS and CDR2 SASEGT. The CDR3 has 16 residues. With V trimmed by 5 bases and J by 5 bases, 11 bases remained unmatched. The CDR3 is CASSPGLGLGDNEQFF. The CDR3 bases are TGTGCCAGCAGTCCAGGCCTGGGACTAGGGGACAATGAGCAGTTCTTC.

There are a few counts of this clonotype. The chain is built from TRBV30 and TRBJ2-2, with 7 bases lining up with TRBD1. The CDR3 is made up of 14 amino acids. Germline CDR1 is GTSNPN and CDR2 is SVGIG (reference sequence). V gave up 7 bases and J gave up 4 bases; unmatched junction bases: 9. The CDR3, as DNA: TGTGCCTCGAGGACAGGCCTTGGCACCGGGGAGCTGTTTTTT. Translating gives CASRTGLGTGELFF.

This clonotype has a handful of counts. This chain uses TRBV18 with TRBJ2-1; TRBD2 agrees at 11 bases. Trimming cost V 4 bases and J 9 bases; bases outside gene matches: 11. Per germline, CDR1 KGHSH and CDR2 LQKENI. The CDR3 extends over 16 amino acids. The CDR3 loop is CASSLLTSGTTSEQFF. CDR3 bases: TGTGCCAGCTCACTATTGACTAGCGGGACTACCAGTGAGCAGTTCTTC.

The V and J genes are TRBV7-9 and TRBJ1-2; 7 positions agree with TRBD1. The ends lost 5 bases at V and 8 bases at J; junction bases unmatched: 5. Germline V lookup: CDR1 SEHNR, CDR2 FQNEAQ (reference sequence). The CDR3 covers 12 residues. CDR3 amino acids: CASSPDRAGYTF. The CDR3 bases are TGTGCCAGCAGCCCCGACAGGGCGGGCTACACCTTC.

The V and J genes are TRBV5-1 and TRBJ1-1, with D uncertain. Trimming left V 2 bases short and J 3 bases short, with 11 bases between. This CDR3 comprises 14 residues. Germline values: CDR1 SGHRS, CDR2 YFSETQ. The CDR3 spells CASSLHRVYTEAFF. The DNA of the CDR3 is TGCGCCAGCAGCTTACATCGTGTCTACACTGAAGCTTTCTTT.

Only a few counts were recorded for this clonotype. The chain combines TRBV20-1 with TRBJ2-3, with D possibly being TRBD1 (5 bases). CDR3 length equals 15 residues. V gave up 3 bases and J gave up 6 bases, with 19 bases separating them. Germline-derived CDR1 and CDR2 are DFQATT and SNEGSKA (reference sequence). This chain's CDR3 is CSARIQGRFRDTQYF. In DNA, the CDR3 is TGCAGTGCTAGGATCCAGGGTCGTTTCAGGGATACGCAGTATTTT.

This clonotype was picked up a small number of times. The V and J genes are TRBV5-6 and TRBJ1-2, with no clear D. Germline V gene data show CDR1 as SGHDT and CDR2 as YYEEEE. There are 15 residues in the CDR3. Trimming shortened V by 0 bases and J by 0 bases, and 9 bases separated the two germline ends. CDR3 protein: CASSLEETTNYGYTF. The CDR3 DNA reads as TGTGCCAGCAGCTTGGAAGAGACGACTAACTATGGCTACACCTTC.

This chain uses TRBV25-1 with TRBJ1-1; unclear D gene. CDR3 length equals 13 residues. Germline assignment: CDR1 MGHDK and CDR2 SYGVNS. V was clipped by 7 bases and J by 0 bases, with 9 bases between them. This CDR3 reads CASIDTMNTEAFF. CDR3 coding DNA: TGTGCCAGCATAGACACAATGAACACTGAAGCTTTCTTT.

J is TRBJ2-7 and V is TRBV27, with 7 bases aligning to TRBD1. Germline V gives CDR1 MNHEY, CDR2 SMNVEV (reference sequence). The CDR3 is 15 residues long. V lost 4 bases, J lost 0 bases, and 6 bases stayed unmatched. CDR3 in amino acids: CASSYLDRTSYEQYF. In DNA, the CDR3 is TGTGCCAGCAGTTACCTGGACAGGACCTCCTACGAGCAGTACTTC.

The V gene is TRBV6-4, the J gene TRBJ2-1; 10 bases agree with TRBD1. V dropped 4 bases and J dropped 9; count of bases not matched to a gene: 12. CDR1 is MRHNA and CDR2 is SNTAGT in the germline V gene. The CDR3 runs to 16 residues. The CDR3 is CASSAEGQGLGGEQFF. CDR3 sequence (DNA): TGTGCCAGCAGTGCCGAGGGACAGGGGTTGGGAGGTGAGCAGTTCTTC.

This clonotype has just a few counts. This rearrangement joins TRBV27 to TRBJ2-7; D gene unclear. The CDR3 has 16 residues. The germline V and J ends were trimmed by 3 bases and 1 base, with 16 bases remaining between them. Germline-derived CDR1 and CDR2 are MNHEY and SMNVEV (reference sequence). The DNA of the CDR3 is TGTGCCAGCAGTTTTATAGGAAGTCAAGGGTCCTACGAGCAGTACTTC. It codes for CASSFIGSQGSYEQYF.

This clonotype was counted only a few times. The V and J genes are TRBV27 and TRBJ2-1; no clear D gene. The V end lost 5 bases, the J end lost 0 bases, and 11 bases lay between the germline ends. Germline CDR1 and CDR2: MNHEY and SMNVEV (reference sequence). The CDR3 is made up of 15 amino acids. CDR3: CASSDDPSSYNEQFF. CDR3 nucleotides: TGTGCCAGCAGTGATGACCCCAGCTCCTACAATGAGCAGTTCTTC.

This clonotype was recorded a few times. This chain uses TRBV7-2 with TRBJ2-7; D is undetermined. Trimming took off 5 bases at V and 9 bases at J, with 14 bases between the two ends. The CDR3 length is 12 residues. Germline V gives CDR1 SGHTA, CDR2 FQGNSA. The CDR3: CASSILPGWQYF. CDR3 bases: TGTGCCAGCAGCATCCTCCCAGGATGGCAGTACTTC.

This clonotype showed up just a few times. The genes are TRBV10-3 and TRBJ2-3; no reliable D call. The V end was cut by 6 bases, the J end by 0 bases, with 4 bases between. Germline CDR1 is ENHRY and CDR2 is SYGVKD. The CDR3 contains 12 residues. The CDR3 loop is CAIRTSTDTQYF. The CDR3 region has the DNA TGTGCCATCAGGACTAGCACAGATACGCAGTATTTT.

The CDR3: CASSRTLTPYEQYF. The CDR3 region has the DNA TGTGCCAGCAGCAGGACCCTAACTCCATACGAGCAGTACTTC. This chain links TRBV7-8 with TRBJ2-7; D not certain. CDR3 length: 14 residues. CDR1 SGHVS and CDR2 FQNEAQ come from the germline V gene. Trimming removed 5 bases from V and 4 bases from J, with 15 bases in between.

This clonotype was seen a handful of times. CDR3 region: CASSPGQNTGELFF. The CDR3 nucleotides read TGTGCCAGCAGCCCGGGACAGAACACCGGGGAGCTGTTTTTT. The J gene is TRBJ2-2, the V gene TRBV7-2; D is possibly TRBD1 (6 bases). CDR3 length: 14 residues. V was pared by 5 bases and J by 1 base, with 8 bases between. Germline CDR1 reads SGHTA; CDR2 reads FQGNSA.

This chain joins TRBV14 and TRBJ2-1; no clear D. This CDR3 region has 13 residues. V shed 1 base and J shed 8 bases, with 9 bases lying between them. Germline-derived CDR1 and CDR2 are SGHDN and FVKESK. The CDR3 nucleotides are TGTGCCAGCAGCCAAGTATTGGGCCATGAGCAGTTCTTC. This codes for CASSQVLGHEQFF. The full variable domain, with the rest looked up from reference TRBV14 and TRBJ2-1, is EAGVTQFPSHSVIEKGQTVTLRCDPISGHDNLYWYRRVMGKEIKFLLHFVKESKQDESGMPNNRFLAERTGGTYSTLKVQPAELEDSGVYFCASSQVLGHEQFFGPGTRLTVL.

This rearrangement joins TRBV3-1 to TRBJ2-3, with TRBD2 identical over 13 bases. The CDR3 is 17 amino acids. Per germline, CDR1 LGHDT and CDR2 YNNKEL (reference sequence). Trimming removed 4 bases from V and 0 bases from J; junction bases left unmatched: 4. The CDR3 DNA reads as TGTGCCAGCAGCCTCTGGACTAGCGGGAGTAGCACAGATACGCAGTATTTT. This codes for CASSLWTSGSSTDTQYF.

For the CDR3, the DNA is TGCAGTGGCGCAGGCGCTAGCACAGATACGCAGTATTTT. The encoded protein is CSGAGASTDTQYF. J is TRBJ2-3 and V is TRBV20-1; D not resolved. Looked up from germline, CDR1 is DFQATT and CDR2 is SNEGSKA (reference sequence). The V end was cut by 7 bases, the J end by 0 bases, with 11 bases between. The CDR3 is 13 amino acids.

This clonotype was recorded many times. This rearrangement joins TRBV12-3 or TRBV12-4 to TRBJ2-5, with D unclear. The CDR3 runs 14 residues. V was trimmed by 1 base and J by 0 bases, leaving 6 bases between them. The CDR3 here is CASSLGQHQETQYF. CDR3 DNA sequence: TGTGCCAGCAGTTTAGGGCAACACCAAGAGACCCAGTACTTC.